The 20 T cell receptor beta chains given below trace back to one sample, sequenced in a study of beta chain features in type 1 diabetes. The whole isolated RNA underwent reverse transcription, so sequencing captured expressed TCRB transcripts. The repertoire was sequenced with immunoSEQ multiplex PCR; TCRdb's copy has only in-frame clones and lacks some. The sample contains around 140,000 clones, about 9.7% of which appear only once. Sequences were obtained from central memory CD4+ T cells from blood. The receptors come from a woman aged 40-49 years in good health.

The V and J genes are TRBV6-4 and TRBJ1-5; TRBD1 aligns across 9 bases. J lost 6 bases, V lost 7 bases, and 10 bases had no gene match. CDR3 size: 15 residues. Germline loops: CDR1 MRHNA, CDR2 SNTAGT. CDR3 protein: CASTPGQGHIQPQHF. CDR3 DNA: TGTGCCAGCACCCCCGGACAGGGGCATATTCAGCCCCAGCATTTT.

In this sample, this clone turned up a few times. CDR3 sequence reads: CASSLVYRGSDEQFF. For the CDR3, the DNA is TGTGCCAGCAGCCTCGTATACAGGGGATCCGATGAGCAGTTCTTC. The V and J genes are TRBV11-2 and TRBJ2-1, with 7 bases identical to TRBD1. The CDR3 contains 15 residues. Trimming cost V 5 bases and J 8 bases; bases outside gene matches: 12. Germline lookup yields CDR1 SGHAT and CDR2 FQNNGV.

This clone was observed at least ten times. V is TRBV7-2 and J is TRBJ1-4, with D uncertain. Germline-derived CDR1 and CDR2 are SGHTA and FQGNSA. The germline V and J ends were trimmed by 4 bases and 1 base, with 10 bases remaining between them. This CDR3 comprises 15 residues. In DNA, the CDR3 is TGTGCCAGCAGCTACAGACGGGGAACTAATGAAAAACTGTTTTTT. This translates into CASSYRRGTNEKLFF.

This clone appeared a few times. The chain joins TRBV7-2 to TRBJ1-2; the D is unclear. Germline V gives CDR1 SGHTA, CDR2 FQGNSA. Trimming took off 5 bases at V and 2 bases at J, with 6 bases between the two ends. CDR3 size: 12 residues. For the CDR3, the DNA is TGTGCCAGCAGCCCCCGGAACTATGGCTACACCTTC. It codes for CASSPRNYGYTF.

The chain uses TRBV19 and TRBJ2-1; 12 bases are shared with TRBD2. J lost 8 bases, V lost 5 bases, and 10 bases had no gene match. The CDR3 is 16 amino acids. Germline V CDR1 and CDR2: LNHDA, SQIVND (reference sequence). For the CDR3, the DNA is TGTGCCAGTAGTCGACAGTTACTAGCGGGGGGTGATGAGCAGTTCTTC. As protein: CASSRQLLAGGDEQFF.

The CDR3 reads CASPLSASSQPQHF. The DNA of the CDR3 is TGTGCCAGCCCACTATCGGCAAGTTCTCAGCCCCAGCATTTT. This chain links TRBV5-6 with TRBJ1-5; no definite D call. The V gene lost 7 bases and the J gene lost 6 bases, with 17 bases spanning the gap. Germline V gene lookup returns CDR1 SGHDT and CDR2 YYEEEE. CDR3 size: 14 residues.

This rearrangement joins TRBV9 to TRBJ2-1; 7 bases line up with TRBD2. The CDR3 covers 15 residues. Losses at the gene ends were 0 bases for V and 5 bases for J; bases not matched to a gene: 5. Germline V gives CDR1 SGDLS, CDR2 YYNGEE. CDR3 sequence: CASSVEGLYHNEQFF. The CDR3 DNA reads TGTGCCAGCAGCGTAGAGGGACTATACCACAATGAGCAGTTCTTC.

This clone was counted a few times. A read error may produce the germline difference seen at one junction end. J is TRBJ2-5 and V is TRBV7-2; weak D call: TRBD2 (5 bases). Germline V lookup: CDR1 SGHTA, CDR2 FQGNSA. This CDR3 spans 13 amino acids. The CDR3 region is CASSSSLTRALDF. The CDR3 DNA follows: TGTGCCAGCAGCTCAAGCCTTACTAGAGCCCTAGACTTC.

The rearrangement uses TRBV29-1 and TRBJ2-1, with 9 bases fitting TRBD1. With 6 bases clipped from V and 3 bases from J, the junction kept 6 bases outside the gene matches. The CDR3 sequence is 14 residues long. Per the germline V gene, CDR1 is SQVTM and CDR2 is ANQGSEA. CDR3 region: CSVARQGGYNEQFF. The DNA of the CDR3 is TGCAGCGTAGCCCGACAGGGGGGCTACAATGAGCAGTTCTTC.

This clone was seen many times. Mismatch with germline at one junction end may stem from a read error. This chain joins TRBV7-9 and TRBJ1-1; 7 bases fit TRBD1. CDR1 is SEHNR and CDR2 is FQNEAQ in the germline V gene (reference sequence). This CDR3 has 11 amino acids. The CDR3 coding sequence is TGTGCCAGCAGCTTAGAGGGACAGCGATCATTT. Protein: CASSLEGQRSF.

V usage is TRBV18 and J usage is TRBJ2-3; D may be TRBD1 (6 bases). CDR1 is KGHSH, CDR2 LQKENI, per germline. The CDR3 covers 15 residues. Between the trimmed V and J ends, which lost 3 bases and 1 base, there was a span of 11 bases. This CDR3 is CASSPTGMGTDTQYF. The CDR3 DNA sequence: TGTGCCAGCTCACCTACAGGGATGGGCACAGATACGCAGTATTTT.

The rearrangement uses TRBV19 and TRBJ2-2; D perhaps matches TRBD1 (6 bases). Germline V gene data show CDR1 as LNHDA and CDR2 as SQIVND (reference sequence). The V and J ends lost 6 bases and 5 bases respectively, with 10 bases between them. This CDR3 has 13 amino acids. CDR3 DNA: TGTGCCAGTAGACCAAGGGGGACCGGGGAGCTGTTTTTT. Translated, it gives CASRPRGTGELFF.

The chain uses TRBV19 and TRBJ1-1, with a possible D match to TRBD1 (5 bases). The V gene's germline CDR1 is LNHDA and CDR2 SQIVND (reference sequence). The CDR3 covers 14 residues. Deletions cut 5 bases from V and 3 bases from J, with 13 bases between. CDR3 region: CASSYGQRDTEAFF. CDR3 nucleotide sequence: TGTGCCAGTAGTTACGGACAACGAGACACTGAAGCTTTCTTT.

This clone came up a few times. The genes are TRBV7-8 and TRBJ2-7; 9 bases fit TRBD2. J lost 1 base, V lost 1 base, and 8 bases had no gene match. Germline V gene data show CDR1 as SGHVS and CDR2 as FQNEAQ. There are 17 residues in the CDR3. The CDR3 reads CASSLGLAGRPSYEQYF. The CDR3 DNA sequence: TGTGCCAGCAGCTTAGGGCTAGCGGGGAGACCTTCCTACGAGCAGTACTTC.

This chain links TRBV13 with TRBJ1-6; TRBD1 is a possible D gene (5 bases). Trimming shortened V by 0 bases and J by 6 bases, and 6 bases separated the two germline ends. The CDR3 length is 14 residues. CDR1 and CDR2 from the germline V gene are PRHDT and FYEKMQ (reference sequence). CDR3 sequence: CASSLGQVNSPLHF. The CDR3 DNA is TGTGCCAGCAGCTTAGGACAGGTTAATTCACCCCTCCACTTT.

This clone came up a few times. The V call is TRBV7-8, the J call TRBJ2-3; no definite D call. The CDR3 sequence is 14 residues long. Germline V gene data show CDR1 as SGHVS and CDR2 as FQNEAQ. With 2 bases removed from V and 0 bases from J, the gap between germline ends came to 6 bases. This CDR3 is CASSLQASTDTQYF. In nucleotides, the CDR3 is TGTGCCAGCAGCTTACAAGCTAGCACAGATACGCAGTATTTT.

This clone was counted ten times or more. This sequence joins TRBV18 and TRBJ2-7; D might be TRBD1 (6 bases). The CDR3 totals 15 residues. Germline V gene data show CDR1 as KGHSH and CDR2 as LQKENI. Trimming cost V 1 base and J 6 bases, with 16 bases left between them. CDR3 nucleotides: TGTGCCAGCTCACCACGGCAGGGGCGCGACTCCGAGCAGTACTTC. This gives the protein CASSPRQGRDSEQYF.

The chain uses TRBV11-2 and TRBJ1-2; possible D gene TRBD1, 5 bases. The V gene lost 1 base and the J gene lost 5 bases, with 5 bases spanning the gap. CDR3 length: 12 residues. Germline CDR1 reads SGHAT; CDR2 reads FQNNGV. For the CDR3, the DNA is TGTGCCAGCAGCTTAGGACAGTATGGCTACACCTTC. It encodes CASSLGQYGYTF.

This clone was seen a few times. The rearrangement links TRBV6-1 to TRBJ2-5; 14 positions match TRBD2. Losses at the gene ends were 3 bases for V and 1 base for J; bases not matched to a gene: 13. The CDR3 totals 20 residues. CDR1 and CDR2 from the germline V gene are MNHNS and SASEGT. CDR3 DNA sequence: TGTGCCAGCAGTGAGCTCAAGACTAGCGGGGGGGCCGGATCCCAAGAGACCCAGTACTTC. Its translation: CASSELKTSGGAGSQETQYF.

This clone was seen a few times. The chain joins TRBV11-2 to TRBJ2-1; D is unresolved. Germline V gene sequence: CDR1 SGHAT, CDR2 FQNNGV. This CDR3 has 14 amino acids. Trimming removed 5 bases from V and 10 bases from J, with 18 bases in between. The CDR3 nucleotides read TGTGCCAGCAGCCCTGCCCAGGTGGGCCCCGAGCAGTTCTTC. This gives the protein CASSPAQVGPEQFF.